This T cell receptor beta chain was obtained from a study of T cells in Graves' hyperthyroidism and ophthalmopathy. Study at large: Sampling of peripheral blood happened at initial diagnosis, prior to any treatment.

Ophthalmopathy cases scored 3 or more on the Clinical Activity Score and 4 or more on NOSPECS grade, with duration below 3 months. Exclusions: uncontrolled infection, other autoimmune disease, pregnancy, lactation. The study based diagnoses on clinical symptoms, serum thyroxine and TRAb, thyroid ultrasound and orbital computed tomography. Ten or more counts support this clonotype. Amplification of TCR beta CDR3 regions was performed using RNA transcripts as template. First-round RT-PCR targeting the TCR CDR3 was performed with the HTBI primer set. Each CDR3 protein is one row after TCRdb ran MiXCR on the multiplex PCR reads. The data show fewer than 550,000 distinct CDR3 sequences, approximately 25% seen once. This clonotype was obtained from a woman aged 25 to 39 with Graves' ophthalmopathy. Sample: blood.

CDR3 protein: CASRDLSSGANVLTF. CDR3 in DNA: TGTGCCAGCAGGGACCTATCCTCTGGGGCCAACGTCCTGACTTTC. This chain links TRBV27 with TRBJ2-6; no clear D. Trimming took 6 bases from V and 0 from J, leaving 9 bases between them. The CDR3 spans 15 residues. The germline CDR1 and CDR2 sequences are MNHEY and SMNVEV (reference sequence).